This T cell receptor beta chain was recovered during a study of liver allograft versus peripheral blood T cells. Study-level information: Comparisons were made between T cell receptor repertoires found in transplanted livers and those circulating in recipients' peripheral blood. Study-level points and caveats: Reportedly, the T cell receptor repertoires inside liver allografts were not the same as those in peripheral blood.

TCRdb ran MiXCR on the reads and lists one entry per CDR3 protein. The data hold around 12,000 distinct CDR3 sequences, with about a fifth observed a single time. CDR3 size: 14 residues. Germline V gene sequence: CDR1 DFQATT, CDR2 SNEGSKA (reference sequence). With 6 bases removed from V and 6 bases from J, the gap between germline ends came to 18 bases. Concerning this clonotype itself: As yet, its antigen is unknown.

This sequence joins TRBV20-1 and TRBJ1-5; tentative D call: TRBD1 (6 bases). This sequence originates from a human patient who had a liver transplant. Some T cells may be provided by the graft donor. The DNA of the CDR3 is TGCAGTGCCCCTAGTGGGGGCAGTAGTCAGCCCCAGCATTTT. As protein: CSAPSGGSSQPQHF.